This passage covers 26 T cell receptor beta chains from one sample sequenced in a study of control samples from healthy donors and cancer patients. Using immunoSEQ multiplex PCR, the repertoire was profiled, and TCRdb retains in-frame clones only, with some absent. The sample holds about 160,000 clones, more than 85% seen once. Sequences were obtained from blood. Receptors were obtained from a woman under 40 in good health.

This CDR3 is CASHGRDEKLFF. The CDR3 region has the DNA TGTGCCTCCCATGGCAGGGATGAAAAACTGTTTTTT. This chain links TRBV30 with TRBJ1-4, with D possibly being TRBD1 (5 bases). Between the trimmed V and J ends, which lost 7 bases and 6 bases, there was a span of 12 bases. Germline assignment: CDR1 GTSNPN and CDR2 SVGIG (reference sequence). The CDR3 is 12 residues long.

The gene calls are TRBV14 and TRBJ2-7, with unresolved D. Trimming cost V 4 bases and J 3 bases, with 13 bases left between them. Looked up from germline, CDR1 is SGHDN and CDR2 is FVKESK. CDR3 length equals 14 residues. The CDR3 spells CASSLTHSSYEQYF. CDR3 DNA sequence: TGTGCCAGCAGCCTAACTCACTCCAGCTACGAGCAGTACTTC.

The CDR3 is CASSPGQGRYGYTF. In nucleotides, the CDR3 is TGTGCCAGCTCACCGGGACAGGGGAGATATGGCTACACCTTC. The chain employs TRBV18 and TRBJ1-2; 10 nucleotides match TRBD1. This CDR3 comprises 14 residues. Germline V lookup: CDR1 KGHSH, CDR2 LQKENI. With 3 bases clipped from V and 5 bases from J, the junction kept 3 bases outside the gene matches. The variable domain in full, with the rest retrieved from reference TRBV18 and TRBJ1-2, is NAGVMQNPRHLVRRRGQEARLRCSPMKGHSHVYWYRQLPEEGLKFMVYLQKENIIDESGMPKERFSAEFPKEGPSILRIQQVVRGDSAAYFCASSPGQGRYGYTFGSGTRLTVV.

The rearrangement links TRBV7-8 to TRBJ1-5, with 11 bases identical to TRBD1. J was trimmed by 4 bases and V by 2 bases; bases with no gene match: 7. Germline V gene lookup returns CDR1 SGHVS and CDR2 FQNEAQ. The CDR3 sequence is 17 residues long. The CDR3 here is CASSLHPGTGGNQPQHF. The CDR3 bases are TGTGCCAGCAGCTTACATCCAGGGACAGGGGGGAATCAGCCCCAGCATTTT.

The chain combines TRBV19 with TRBJ1-1; 7 bases align to TRBD1. Germline assignment: CDR1 LNHDA and CDR2 SQIVND (reference sequence). The ends lost 3 bases at V and 4 bases at J; junction bases unmatched: 2. The CDR3 is made up of 13 amino acids. CDR3 DNA: TGTGCCAGTAGTATGGGACAGAGCACTGAAGCTTTCTTT. Encoded protein: CASSMGQSTEAFF.

The rearrangement links TRBV5-6 to TRBJ2-3; 10 positions match TRBD1. Unmatched junction bases numbered 2, after V lost 4 bases and J lost 3 bases. Germline CDR1 SGHDT, CDR2 YYEEEE. The CDR3 covers 14 residues. The CDR3 DNA is TGTGCCAGCAGCACGGGACAGGGGACAGATACGCAGTATTTT. This gives the protein CASSTGQGTDTQYF.

This chain connects TRBV5-8 to TRBJ2-7; D is undetermined. V was pared by 1 base and J by 2 bases, with 10 bases between. The CDR3 is 14 residues long. Germline CDR1 reads SGHTS; CDR2 reads YDEGEE. The CDR3 DNA reads TGTGCCAGCAGCTTGCAGTTCCCTCCCTACGAGCAGTACTTC. This translates into CASSLQFPPYEQYF.

The rearrangement joins TRBV7-9 to TRBJ2-3, with 7 positions matching TRBD2. V shed 1 base, J shed 2 bases, and the junction held 3 bases outside the gene matches. CDR3 length: 15 amino acids. In germline, CDR1 is SEHNR, CDR2 FQNEAQ (reference sequence). The CDR3 sequence: CASSLEGTTTDTQYF. DNA for the CDR3: TGTGCCAGCAGCTTAGAGGGGACTACCACAGATACGCAGTATTTT.

V gene TRBV28 combines with J gene TRBJ2-7, with D perhaps being TRBD1 or TRBD2 (6 bases each). V shed 2 bases and J shed 1 base, with 12 bases lying between them. Germline assignment: CDR1 MDHEN and CDR2 SYDVKM. The CDR3 totals 15 residues. The DNA for the CDR3 is TGTGCCAGCAGTTTAACAGGGACTGTTTCCTACGAGCAGTACTTC. It encodes CASSLTGTVSYEQYF.

This clone appeared a single time. The V and J genes are TRBV9 and TRBJ2-1; D is possibly TRBD2 (5 bases). Germline loops: CDR1 SGDLS, CDR2 YYNGEE. Trimming left V 0 bases short and J 6 bases short, with 13 bases between. This CDR3 is 15 amino acids long. CDR3 protein: CASSVGEILFNEQFF. In nucleotides, the CDR3 is TGTGCCAGCAGCGTAGGGGAGATACTTTTCAATGAGCAGTTCTTC.

The rearrangement joins TRBV6-5 to TRBJ2-1; D is tentatively TRBD1 or TRBD2 (5 bases each). This CDR3 spans 13 amino acids. The V end was cut by 6 bases, the J end by 10 bases, with 16 bases between. Germline V gene lookup returns CDR1 MNHEY and CDR2 SVGAGI. Here the CDR3 reads CASSWDGLGEQFF. CDR3 sequence (DNA): TGTGCCAGCAGCTGGGACGGCCTCGGGGAGCAGTTCTTC.

The chain joins TRBV10-3 to TRBJ2-7; D is unclear. CDR3 length equals 15 residues. The ends were cut back, 3 bases at V and 1 base at J, with 13 bases in the middle. The germline gives CDR1 ENHRY, CDR2 SYGVKD. The CDR3 loop reads CAISESALNSYEQYF. The CDR3 DNA reads as TGTGCCATCAGTGAAAGCGCTCTCAATTCCTACGAGCAGTACTTC.

CDR3 sequence: CASSPGLSFEAFF. Here the CDR3 DNA reads TGTGCCAGCTCACCGGGTCTGAGCTTTGAAGCTTTCTTT. The chain is built from TRBV18 and TRBJ1-1; no reliable D call. The CDR3 has 13 amino acids. Looked up from germline, CDR1 is KGHSH and CDR2 is LQKENI. The V gene lost 3 bases and the J gene lost 7 bases, with 12 bases spanning the gap.

This sequence joins TRBV9 and TRBJ1-2; perhaps TRBD1 as D (5 bases). CDR1 is SGDLS, CDR2 YYNGEE, per germline. Trimming removed 1 base at V and 2 bases at J, with 15 bases between. This CDR3 has 16 residues. CDR3 region: CASSVTGGRLNYGYTF. For the CDR3, the DNA is TGTGCCAGCAGCGTAACAGGCGGAAGGTTGAACTATGGCTACACCTTC.

This clone appeared once. This sequence joins TRBV15 and TRBJ1-6; D is ambiguous. CDR1 is LNHNV, CDR2 YYDKDF, per germline (reference sequence). V was cut by 1 base and J by 9 bases, with 4 bases left in between. The CDR3 runs to 12 residues. CDR3: CATSRGISPLHF. In DNA form, the CDR3 reads TGTGCCACCAGCAGAGGGATTTCACCCCTCCACTTT.

This clone was observed a few times. The rearrangement links TRBV5-1 to TRBJ1-1; D is uncertain. This CDR3 is 14 amino acids long. V lost 2 bases to trimming and J lost 3 bases, with 11 bases between them. Germline V lookup: CDR1 SGHRS, CDR2 YFSETQ. DNA of the CDR3: TGCGCCAGCAGCTTTAACGGGGATGACACTGAAGCTTTCTTT. As protein: CASSFNGDDTEAFF.

This clone occurred once. This chain connects TRBV5-4 to TRBJ2-7; 7 bases map to TRBD2. The CDR3 has 19 residues. Germline CDR1 and CDR2: SGHNT and YYREEE (reference sequence). With 4 bases clipped from V and 3 bases from J, the junction kept 22 bases outside the gene matches. The CDR3 DNA is TGTGCCAGCAGCCATCCCCTACCGGGAGGAGCGCAGGACCGCTACGAGCAGTACTTC. This sequence encodes CASSHPLPGGAQDRYEQYF.

The rearrangement uses TRBV28 and TRBJ2-7, with D possibly TRBD1 on 5 matching bases. Trimming cost V 8 bases and J 5 bases, with 16 bases left between them. Germline CDR1 reads MDHEN; CDR2 reads SYDVKM. The CDR3 is made up of 13 amino acids. Here the CDR3 reads CASHDVKGHEQYF. CDR3 in DNA: TGTGCCAGCCATGACGTGAAGGGGCACGAGCAGTACTTC.

In DNA, the CDR3 is TGTGCCAGCAGCTCGGGACGAACTAATGAAAAACTGTTTTTT. This gives the protein CASSSGRTNEKLFF. The chain uses TRBV5-5 and TRBJ1-4, with a possible D match to TRBD1 (5 bases). This CDR3 has 14 residues. The V end was cut by 3 bases, the J end by 1 base, with 7 bases between. CDR1 SGHKS and CDR2 YYEKEE come from the germline V gene (reference sequence). The complete variable domain, with remaining parts taken from reference TRBV5-5 and TRBJ1-4, reads DAGVTQSPTHLIKTRGQQVTLRCSPISGHKSVSWYQQVLGQGPQFIFQYYEKEERGRGNFPDRFSARQFPNYSSELNVNALLLGDSALYLCASSSGRTNEKLFFGSGTQLSVL.

This chain links TRBV6-2 or TRBV6-3 with TRBJ2-3; TRBD2 matches 11 bases. There are 17 residues in the CDR3. Germline assignment: CDR1 MNHEY and CDR2 SVGEGT. The V and J ends lost 4 bases and 8 bases, in that order; junction bases with no gene match: 14. In DNA form, the CDR3 reads TGTGCCAGCAGTTTGTCGGTTTCGGGGACTAGCGGCGTTACGCAGTATTTT. As protein: CASSLSVSGTSGVTQYF.

This chain connects TRBV24-1 to TRBJ2-2; D call uncertain. Trimming stripped 6 bases from V and 1 base from J, with 8 bases between. Germline CDR1 reads KGHDR; CDR2 reads SFDVKD. The CDR3 is 14 amino acids. This chain's CDR3 is CATSLRGNTGELFF. CDR3 DNA: TGTGCCACCAGTTTACGAGGGAACACCGGGGAGCTGTTTTTT.

This chain uses TRBV7-2 with TRBJ2-5; D unclear. This CDR3 has 14 amino acids. The V gene lost 1 base and the J gene lost 5 bases, with 11 bases spanning the gap. From germline, CDR1 is SGHTA and CDR2 FQGNSA. In DNA form, the CDR3 reads TGTGCCAGCAGCTTAGTCCGGTCCCAGGAGACCCAGTACTTC. This encodes CASSLVRSQETQYF. The whole variable domain, remainder taken from reference TRBV7-2 and TRBJ2-5, is GAGVSQSPSNKVTEKGKDVELRCDPISGHTALYWYRQSLGQGLEFLIYFQGNSAPDKSGLPSDRFSAERTGGSVSTLTIQRTQQEDSAVYLCASSLVRSQETQYFGPGTRLLVL.

The chain is built from TRBV12-3 or TRBV12-4 and TRBJ2-7; D gene uncertain. Deletions cut 7 bases from V and 4 bases from J, with 11 bases between. The CDR3 sequence is 12 residues long. The CDR3 region has the DNA TGTGCCAGCAACGTCGGCGGTTACGAGCAGTACTTC. It yields the protein CASNVGGYEQYF.

The V gene is TRBV15, the J gene TRBJ1-4, with unresolved D. CDR1 is LNHNV and CDR2 is YYDKDF in the germline V gene (reference sequence). This CDR3 is built from 16 residues. The V end was cut by 0 bases, the J end by 8 bases, with 16 bases between. The CDR3 region is CATSRDSPTAAEKLFF. The CDR3 DNA reads as TGTGCCACCAGCAGAGACTCTCCCACGGCGGCGGAAAAACTGTTTTTT.

The V and J genes are TRBV4-2 and TRBJ2-7, with D maybe TRBD2 (5 bases). The germline V gene has CDR1 LGHNA and CDR2 YNFKEQ. The CDR3 loop spans 15 amino acids. V was pared by 4 bases and J by 4 bases, with 17 bases between. In DNA, the CDR3 is TGTGCCAGCAGCCCCGAGAGCCGGGGAGATTACGAGCAGTACTTC. Protein sequence: CASSPESRGDYEQYF.

V usage is TRBV12-3 or TRBV12-4 and J usage is TRBJ2-2; no clear D. Between the trimmed V and J ends, which lost 7 bases and 3 bases, there was a span of 9 bases. The length of the CDR3 is 13 residues. In DNA, the CDR3 is TGTGCCAGCATTAACAAGTACACCGGGGAGCTGTTTTTT. It codes for CASINKYTGELFF.